One and the same sample provided the 28 T cell receptor beta chains below, sequenced in a study of CXCR3-negative and CXCR3-positive naive CD8 T cells. General study points: TRB CDR3 hydrophobicity was greater in CXCR3-positive naive cells than in CXCR3-negative naive cells.

These receptors' antigens are unknown. The TRB cDNA libraries were prepared by 5' RACE with UMI labels. TCRdb reprocessed the 5' RACE reads, with one entry per CDR3 protein and no DNA. The repertoire table contains over 95,000 distinct CDR3 sequences. The sample taken for sequencing was naive CXCR3+ CD8+ T cells from blood. The subset denotes: CD45RO-CCR7+CD27+CD95- naive CD8+ T cells expressing CXCR3 (TNR3+). These TCRs come from a human donor in good health. Some clones in this sample may be carry-over from other donors' samples.

This chain links TRBV27 with TRBJ2-3; absent DNA, TCRdb's TRBD2 call cannot be checked. The CDR3 runs 16 residues. Germline V gene sequence: CDR1 MNHEY, CDR2 SMNVEV (reference sequence). CDR3 amino acids: CASSFALALGTDTQYF.

The V and J genes are TRBV12-3 or TRBV12-4 and TRBJ2-1; no DNA is available, so the TRBD1 call from TCRdb remains unchecked. The CDR3 has 13 amino acids. The CDR3 reads CASTGHTYNEQFF.

V and J are TRBV7-6 and TRBJ2-2; absent DNA, TCRdb's TRBD1 call cannot be checked. Germline assignment: CDR1 SGHVS and CDR2 FNYEAQ. This CDR3 is built from 15 residues. The CDR3 loop is CASGPGTGGSGELFF.

J is TRBJ2-7 and V is TRBV15; with no DNA, the TCRdb D assignment of TRBD1 cannot be verified. The CDR3 spans 16 residues. CDR1 and CDR2 (germline): LNHNV, YYDKDF (reference sequence). CDR3 region: CATSSTAGQGTYEQYF.

The chain uses TRBV9 and TRBJ2-3; TCRdb proposes TRBD1, but this gene call is untestable without DNA. From germline, CDR1 is SGDLS and CDR2 YYNGEE. This CDR3 is 17 amino acids long. The CDR3 here is CASSVEGTGYSTDTQYF.

The CDR3 sequence: CASSAGGFTEAFF. The gene calls are TRBV25-1 and TRBJ1-1; TCRdb's D call, TRBD1, is unchecked because there is no DNA. The CDR3 contains 13 residues. Germline CDR1 is MGHDK and CDR2 is SYGVNS.

The CDR3 sequence is CASTTGWYNEQFF. The chain is built from TRBV19 and TRBJ2-1; TCRdb lists TRBD1, though no DNA is available to test this call. The CDR3 consists of 13 residues. Germline-derived CDR1 and CDR2 are LNHDA and SQIVND (reference sequence). Full variable domain (rest looked up from reference TRBV19 and TRBJ2-1): DGGITQSPKYLFRKEGQNVTLSCEQNLNHDAMYWYRQDPGQGLRLIYYSQIVNDFQKGDIAEGYSVSREKKESFPLTVTSAQKNPTAFYLCASTTGWYNEQFFGPGTRLTVL.

This rearrangement joins TRBV4-1 to TRBJ2-7. Germline loops: CDR1 MGHRA, CDR2 YSYEKL. This CDR3 has 14 residues. CDR3 in amino acids: CASSQQTTSYEQYF.

The chain is built from TRBV28 and TRBJ1-1; TCRdb's D call of TRBD1 is untestable without DNA. CDR3 size: 16 residues. Germline V gene data show CDR1 as MDHEN and CDR2 as SYDVKM. CDR3 amino acids: CASSKTRDSLNTEAFF.

The CDR3 reads CASSLEDSGDNEQFF. This chain uses TRBV7-9 with TRBJ2-1; the TCRdb D gene call, TRBD1, has no DNA to confirm it. The CDR3 is 15 amino acids. Germline CDR1 is SEHNR and CDR2 is FQNEAQ (reference sequence).

This chain uses TRBV12-3 or TRBV12-4 with TRBJ2-2; checking the TCRdb D call of TRBD2 is not possible without DNA. This CDR3 has 16 residues. CDR3 sequence: CASSPGLAGNTGELFF.

V gene TRBV9 combines with J gene TRBJ2-7; as DNA is missing, the TRBD1 call by TCRdb cannot be tested. This CDR3 has 14 amino acids. The germline V gene has CDR1 SGDLS and CDR2 YYNGEE. The CDR3 loop is CASSVGDRVYEQYF.

This chain uses TRBV6-6 with TRBJ2-7. The CDR3 spans 16 residues. Germline V gene lookup returns CDR1 MNHNY and CDR2 SVGAGI (reference sequence). CDR3 sequence reads: CASSYSHQDADYEQYF.

The rearrangement joins TRBV29-1 to TRBJ2-7. In germline, CDR1 is SQVTM, CDR2 ANQGSEA. The CDR3 is 13 residues long. The CDR3: CSVENLSSYEQYF.

The chain has TRBV28 and TRBJ2-7; TCRdb returns TRBD1, unconfirmable since there is no DNA. The CDR3 is 18 amino acids. Germline V gives CDR1 MDHEN, CDR2 SYDVKM. The CDR3 sequence is CASSNGQAVLQISYEQYF.

The gene calls are TRBV29-1 and TRBJ2-5; TCRdb proposes TRBD1, but this gene call is untestable without DNA. The CDR3 spans 13 residues. The germline V gene has CDR1 SQVTM and CDR2 ANQGSEA. CDR3 residues: CSVDPPRATSQYF.

The chain is built from TRBV25-1 and TRBJ2-2. Germline CDR1 reads MGHDK; CDR2 reads SYGVNS. This CDR3 has 11 amino acids. The CDR3 region is CASYYGGELFF.

The V call is TRBV21-1, the J call TRBJ2-2; absent DNA, TCRdb's TRBD1 call cannot be checked. TRBV21-1 is listed as a pseudogene. CDR3 size: 16 residues. The CDR3 spells CASSNQGAENTGELFF.

The chain carries TRBV12-3 or TRBV12-4 and TRBJ2-3. This CDR3 contains 13 residues. The CDR3 is CASSRSSTDTQYF.

The V gene is TRBV12-3 or TRBV12-4, the J gene TRBJ2-1; the TCRdb call, TRBD2, lacks DNA for checking. The CDR3 has 16 amino acids. The chain's CDR3 is CASRLSSGRKYNEQFF.

V is TRBV16 and J is TRBJ2-3. The CDR3 is made up of 12 amino acids. Looked up from germline, CDR1 is KGHSY and CDR2 is FQNENV. CDR3 protein: CASSQSEDTQYF.

The rearrangement links TRBV4-1 to TRBJ2-7; the D call of TRBD2 rests on TCRdb alone, since no DNA is present to check it. The CDR3 has 16 residues. Germline lookup yields CDR1 MGHRA and CDR2 YSYEKL. The CDR3 here is CASSQEQAGGGDEQYF.

V and J are TRBV7-9 and TRBJ2-1; TCRdb lists TRBD2, though no DNA is available to test this call. CDR3 length: 16 amino acids. The V gene's germline CDR1 is SEHNR and CDR2 FQNEAQ (reference sequence). The CDR3 loop reads CASSPTAGGAVNEQFF. Complete variable domain (other parts from reference TRBV7-9 and TRBJ2-1): DTGVSQNPRHKITKRGQNVTFRCDPISEHNRLYWYRQTLGQGPEFLTYFQNEAQLEKSRLLSDRFSAERPKGSFSTLEIQRTEQGDSAMYLCASSPTAGGAVNEQFFGPGTRLTVL.

This chain uses TRBV28 with TRBJ2-3; TCRdb's assignment of TRBD1 cannot be checked, as there is no DNA. Per germline, CDR1 MDHEN and CDR2 SYDVKM. This CDR3 has 15 amino acids. The CDR3 here is CASSYPGYGGDTQYF.

The chain has TRBV4-2 and TRBJ2-3; absent DNA, TCRdb's TRBD2 call cannot be checked. The CDR3 sequence is 17 residues long. CDR1 is LGHNA and CDR2 is YNFKEQ in the germline V gene. The CDR3 reads CASSPAPSGRSGDTQYF.

This chain uses TRBV3-1 with TRBJ2-1; with no DNA, the TCRdb D assignment of TRBD2 cannot be verified. CDR1 is LGHDT, CDR2 YNNKEL, per germline (reference sequence). The CDR3 has 13 residues. The CDR3 reads CASSQALANEQFF.

The chain joins TRBV28 to TRBJ1-3; the D call of TRBD1 rests on TCRdb alone, since no DNA is present to check it. Germline CDR1 is MDHEN and CDR2 is SYDVKM. This CDR3 comprises 14 residues. The CDR3 loop reads CASSFEAGWNTIYF.

The genes are TRBV6-2 or TRBV6-3 and TRBJ1-2; TCRdb's D gene call, TRBD1, goes unchecked for lack of DNA. CDR3 length equals 15 residues. Germline assignment: CDR1 MNHEY and CDR2 SVGEGT. This CDR3 is CASSYSADSPYGYTF.